The 22 T cell receptor beta chains reported below all come from one sample, sequenced in a study of glioma-infiltrating T cells after dendritic cell vaccination. This sample's time point: after dendritic cell vaccination, including at tumor progression/relapse. Method: immunoSEQ multiplex PCR; TCRdb's copy keeps in-frame clones and lacks some. The sample records 50,000 to 65,000 clones, around 85% being singletons. The sample in question was blood, obtained after dendritic cell vaccination. The source of these receptors is a human donor with glioblastoma.

This clone was picked up a small number of times. The chain couples TRBV11-2 to TRBJ1-4; 7 nucleotides line up with TRBD1. Germline CDR1 and CDR2: SGHAT and FQNNGV. The CDR3 is 15 residues long. Trimming at V came to 3 bases and at J to 7 bases, leaving 8 bases not matched to a gene. The CDR3 coding sequence is TGTGCCAGCAGCTTCGCACAGGGGACGCTTGAAAAACTGTTTTTT. Translated, it gives CASSFAQGTLEKLFF. Together with reference TRBV11-2 and TRBJ1-4, the CDR3 gives the full variable domain: EAGVAQSPRYKIIEKRQSVAFWCNPISGHATLYWYQQILGQGPKLLIQFQNNGVVDDSQLPKDRFSAERLKGVDSTLKIQPAKLEDSAVYLCASSFAQGTLEKLFFGSGTQLSVL.

Concerning this clone: At the DNA level, this CDR3 is encoded by other sequences in the same sample as well. The chain combines TRBV6-5 with TRBJ1-6, with D unresolved. CDR1 and CDR2 (germline): MNHEY, SVGAGI. The V gene lost 1 base and the J gene lost 4 bases, with 8 bases spanning the gap. The length of the CDR3 is 15 residues. The CDR3 nucleotides read TGTGCCAGCAGTTACTTTACAGATTATAATTCACCCCTCCACTTT. Encoded protein: CASSYFTDYNSPLHF.

This sequence joins TRBV7-8 and TRBJ2-1; the D gene is possibly TRBD2 (6 bases). The V gene's germline CDR1 is SGHVS and CDR2 FQNEAQ. The CDR3 covers 15 residues. With 1 base removed from V and 4 bases from J, the gap between germline ends came to 11 bases. The chain's CDR3 is CASSLVPSEYNEQFF. Here the CDR3 DNA reads TGTGCCAGCAGCTTAGTGCCTAGCGAGTACAATGAGCAGTTCTTC.

The V and J genes are TRBV7-9 and TRBJ1-4, with 8 bases that match TRBD1. V dropped 5 bases and J dropped 8; count of bases not matched to a gene: 7. Germline CDR1 is SEHNR and CDR2 is FQNEAQ (reference sequence). The CDR3 covers 14 residues. The CDR3 region has the DNA TGTGCCAGCAGCCCCGGCACAGGGGGGGAAAAACTGTTTTTT. As protein: CASSPGTGGEKLFF. Using reference TRBV7-9 and TRBJ1-4 for the parts outside the CDR3, the full variable domain is DTGVSQNPRHKITKRGQNVTFRCDPISEHNRLYWYRQTLGQGPEFLTYFQNEAQLEKSRLLSDRFSAERPKGSFSTLEIQRTEQGDSAMYLCASSPGTGGEKLFFGSGTQLSVL.

The V gene is TRBV4-1, the J gene TRBJ2-3; D remains unclear. Germline V gene sequence: CDR1 MGHRA, CDR2 YSYEKL. V was clipped by 4 bases and J by 0 bases, with 23 bases between them. The CDR3 spans 19 residues. The CDR3 loop reads CASSLPEVSGVTSTDTQYF. In DNA, the CDR3 is TGCGCCAGCAGCCTCCCTGAGGTCTCCGGCGTTACTAGCACAGATACGCAGTATTTT.

The genes are TRBV7-2 and TRBJ1-3, with D perhaps TRBD1 (6 bases). Trimming removed 0 bases from V and 0 bases from J, with 9 bases in between. Germline CDR1 reads SGHTA; CDR2 reads FQGNSA. This CDR3 is built from 16 residues. The CDR3 nucleotides are TGTGCCAGCAGCTTAGCGGGGGCCAACTCTGGAAACACCATATATTTT. This gives the protein CASSLAGANSGNTIYF.

The count of this clone is one. This rearrangement joins TRBV11-2 to TRBJ2-7; 11 bases align to TRBD1. CDR3 size: 15 residues. CDR1 SGHAT and CDR2 FQNNGV come from the germline V gene. Unmatched junction bases numbered 11, after V lost 6 bases and J lost 7 bases. In DNA form, the CDR3 reads TGTGCCAGCAGTTCTCCCCGGACAGGGGGCTTGGAGCAGTACTTC. This sequence encodes CASSSPRTGGLEQYF.

The J gene is TRBJ1-5, the V gene TRBV5-5; D is perhaps TRBD1 (5 bases). Germline V gives CDR1 SGHKS, CDR2 YYEKEE (reference sequence). The CDR3 is 16 amino acids. V shed 0 bases and J shed 2 bases, with 12 bases lying between them. CDR3 sequence reads: CASSLAVGLGNQPQHF. The CDR3, as DNA: TGTGCCAGCAGCTTGGCTGTGGGGCTAGGCAATCAGCCCCAGCATTTT. Using reference TRBV5-5 and TRBJ1-5 for the parts outside the CDR3, the full variable domain is DAGVTQSPTHLIKTRGQQVTLRCSPISGHKSVSWYQQVLGQGPQFIFQYYEKEERGRGNFPDRFSARQFPNYSSELNVNALLLGDSALYLCASSLAVGLGNQPQHFGDGTRLSIL.

This chain links TRBV4-1 with TRBJ1-2, with D perhaps TRBD1 (6 bases). This CDR3 is built from 16 residues. The germline V and J ends were trimmed by 4 bases and 0 bases, with 15 bases remaining between them. Germline V gives CDR1 MGHRA, CDR2 YSYEKL. The CDR3, as DNA: TGCGCCAGCAGCCTAAGGACAGACTTAGCTAACTATGGCTACACCTTC. Encoded protein: CASSLRTDLANYGYTF.

Worth noting for this clone: This same CDR3 is encoded by further DNA sequences in the sample. This chain joins TRBV5-6 and TRBJ1-6; 7 bases are a match to TRBD1. V lost 3 bases to trimming and J lost 13 bases; unmatched junction nucleotides: 13. Germline loops: CDR1 SGHDT, CDR2 YYEEEE. The CDR3 is 15 amino acids. This CDR3 reads CASSSNRGQFSPLHF. In DNA form, the CDR3 reads TGTGCCAGCAGCTCGAACAGGGGTCAATTCTCCCCCCTCCACTTT.

The chain couples TRBV11-2 to TRBJ2-7; 11 bases are shared with TRBD1. CDR3 size: 16 residues. After removal of 7 bases from V and 2 bases from J, the junction contained 10 bases not matched to a gene. Germline values: CDR1 SGHAT, CDR2 FQNNGV. CDR3 coding DNA: TGTGCCAGCAACAAAGCCGGGACAGGGGGGACCTACGAGCAGTACTTC. Translating gives CASNKAGTGGTYEQYF.

The rearrangement links TRBV6-6 to TRBJ1-3, with D maybe TRBD1 (6 bases). The length of the CDR3 is 16 residues. Germline lookup yields CDR1 MNHNY and CDR2 SVGAGI (reference sequence). Trimming took off 5 bases at V and 0 bases at J, with 14 bases between the two ends. In nucleotides, the CDR3 is TGTGCCAGCAGTACATACGGGACAAACTCTGGAAACACCATATATTTT. Protein: CASSTYGTNSGNTIYF.

The V and J genes are TRBV4-3 and TRBJ2-2; D is uncertain. The germline V and J ends were trimmed by 0 bases and 5 bases, with 10 bases remaining between them. The CDR3 totals 15 residues. Germline loops: CDR1 LGHNA, CDR2 YSLEER. In DNA, the CDR3 is TGCGCCAGCAGCCAAGACGAGCCTGTTACCGGGGAGCTGTTTTTT. Encoded protein: CASSQDEPVTGELFF.

Turning to this clone: The junction shows a germline mismatch at one end, possibly a read error. This CDR3 is also generated by other DNA sequences in the sample. The chain recombines TRBV15 with TRBJ1-6; a weak D match, TRBD1 (6 bases). The CDR3 is 20 residues long. Germline values: CDR1 LNHNV, CDR2 YYDKDF (reference sequence). CDR3 amino acids: CATSRSLDSAQSSYNSPLHF. As DNA, the CDR3 is TGTGCCACCAGCAGAAGTTTGGACAGCGCTCAGAGCTCCTATAATTCCCCCCTCCACTTT.

The V gene is TRBV6-5, the J gene TRBJ2-2, with a possible D match to TRBD2 (7 bases). CDR1 MNHEY and CDR2 SVGAGI come from the germline V gene. Trimming left V 6 bases short and J 5 bases short, with 13 bases between. This CDR3 spans 14 amino acids. Here the CDR3 reads CASSGRGRTGELFF. The CDR3 nucleotides are TGTGCCAGCAGCGGGCGGGGGCGAACCGGGGAGCTGTTTTTT.

J is TRBJ2-6 and V is TRBV11-2; 9 nucleotides match TRBD1. Germline V gives CDR1 SGHAT, CDR2 FQNNGV. The CDR3 is made up of 19 amino acids. Losses at the gene ends were 5 bases for V and 0 bases for J; bases not matched to a gene: 11. Written as DNA, the CDR3 is TGTGCCAGCAGCGGGAGCTCGGGACAGGGAAACTCTGGGGCCAACGTCCTGACTTTC. This gives the protein CASSGSSGQGNSGANVLTF.

This sequence joins TRBV4-3 and TRBJ1-4; no firm D call. The CDR3 sequence is 16 residues long. V was shortened by 5 bases and J by 5 bases, with 18 bases between the two germline ends. Germline assignment: CDR1 LGHNA and CDR2 YSLEER. In DNA form, the CDR3 reads TGCGCCAGCAGCTCCTCCACTCGGGTGGAGAATGAAAAACTGTTTTTT. The encoded protein is CASSSSTRVENEKLFF.

As for this clone: The germline gene is not matched at one end of the junction; a read error may be the cause. This chain joins TRBV7-7 and TRBJ2-5; TRBD2 matches 8 bases. The CDR3 sequence is 17 residues long. Germline CDR1 and CDR2: SSHAT and FNYEAQ (reference sequence). CDR3 DNA: TGTGCTAGCAGCTTAACCCCCGTCGGGGGGGGGCAAGAGACCCAGTACTTC. Translated: CASSLTPVGGGQETQYF.

V is TRBV4-2 and J is TRBJ2-7; 7 bases align to TRBD1. This CDR3 spans 14 amino acids. In germline, CDR1 is LGHNA, CDR2 YNFKEQ. After removal of 1 base from V and 3 bases from J, the junction contained 3 bases not matched to a gene. CDR3 sequence reads: CASSQGQGDYEQYF. CDR3 DNA: TGTGCCAGCAGCCAAGGACAGGGAGACTACGAGCAGTACTTC.

This clone was counted once. The chain couples TRBV7-8 to TRBJ2-7; D perhaps matches TRBD1 (6 bases). The CDR3 is 15 amino acids. Trimming pared 6 bases from V and 0 bases from J, leaving 15 bases between. CDR1 and CDR2 from the germline V gene are SGHVS and FQNEAQ. In DNA form, the CDR3 reads TGTGCCAGCAGGCCAAACAGGGATAGCTCCTACGAGCAGTACTTC. This translates into CASRPNRDSSYEQYF.

This sequence joins TRBV6-5 and TRBJ2-3, with 8 bases aligning to TRBD2. The ends lost 6 bases at V and 7 bases at J; junction bases unmatched: 12. This CDR3 is 15 amino acids long. CDR1 and CDR2 from the germline V gene are MNHEY and SVGAGI. In nucleotides, the CDR3 is TGTGCCAGCAGGGCGGGCCGGGGGGGAGTCAATACGCAGTATTTT. This codes for CASRAGRGGVNTQYF.

The chain links TRBV29-1 to TRBJ1-5, with TRBD1 matching 9 bases. The germline V gene has CDR1 SQVTM and CDR2 ANQGSEA. With 6 bases clipped from V and 7 bases from J, the junction kept 22 bases outside the gene matches. This CDR3 comprises 18 residues. DNA for the CDR3: TGCAGCGTCCCCGGACAGGGGCGATTCTCCCAAATAAGGCAGCCCCAGCATTTT. This translates into CSVPGQGRFSQIRQPQHF.